The next 13 T cell receptor beta chains were all read from a single sample in a study of T-cell memory formation after mild COVID-19. TCRdb redid the calling of the 5' RACE reads with MiXCR, one entry per CDR3 protein. The sample contains about 360,000 distinct CDR3 sequences, approximately 15% of which appear only once. The sequenced sample was PBMCs or a T cell subset sorted from them (not recorded which). These receptors all come from a man in his late teens or twenties who had mild COVID-19 (a few samples of this study predate the infection). Cell type and time point are not known.

The chain recombines TRBV4-3 with TRBJ1-2; 7 nucleotides line up with TRBD1. CDR3 length equals 15 residues. Looked up from germline, CDR1 is LGHNA and CDR2 is YSLEER. V gave up 1 base and J gave up 4 bases; unmatched junction bases: 6. The CDR3 reads CASSQGDSASYGYTF. Written as DNA, the CDR3 is TGCGCCAGCAGCCAAGGGGACAGCGCATCCTATGGCTACACCTTC.

This clonotype was observed a handful of times. The V call is TRBV28, the J call TRBJ2-7; perhaps TRBD1 as D (6 bases). Germline V gene data show CDR1 as MDHEN and CDR2 as SYDVKM. V lost 6 bases and J 6 bases, leaving 12 bases between the germline ends. The CDR3 is 12 residues long. CDR3 protein: CASSSDRSEQYV. The CDR3 DNA reads as TGTGCCAGCAGCTCCGACAGGAGCGAGCAGTACGTC.

This clonotype was picked up many times. The J gene is TRBJ2-3, the V gene TRBV5-1; D perhaps matches TRBD2 (6 bases). The ends were cut back, 0 bases at V and 1 base at J, with 12 bases in the middle. Germline CDR1 reads SGHRS; CDR2 reads YFSETQ. This CDR3 has 16 amino acids. CDR3 sequence (DNA): TGCGCCAGCAGCTTGGCCCTGGGCGGGGGCACAGATACGCAGTATTTT. Its protein is CASSLALGGGTDTQYF.

The chain couples TRBV4-1 to TRBJ2-3, with no clear D. The germline V gene encodes CDR1 MGHRA and CDR2 YSYEKL. The length of the CDR3 is 15 residues. Between the trimmed V and J ends, which lost 1 base and 2 bases, there was a span of 10 bases. CDR3 loop: CASSQVVLTTDTQYF. The CDR3 DNA is TGCGCCAGCAGCCAAGTTGTTCTCACCACAGATACGCAGTATTTT.

This clonotype was recorded a few times. The genes are TRBV12-3 or TRBV12-4 and TRBJ2-1; 7 bases align to TRBD2. With V trimmed by 6 bases and J by 1 base, 9 bases remained unmatched. This CDR3 has 16 residues. The CDR3 coding sequence is TGTGCCAGCAGGGACCGCGGGGGACTTTCCTACAATGAGCAGTTCTTC. Its protein product is CASRDRGGLSYNEQFF.

The sample holds a few counts of this clonotype. The V call is TRBV5-1, the J call TRBJ2-2; the match to TRBD2 covers 13 bases. The CDR3 covers 16 residues. The V gene's germline CDR1 is SGHRS and CDR2 YFSETQ. J gave up 4 bases and V 1 base, and 1 base lay outside the gene matches. CDR3 protein: CASSLRTSGGTGELFF. CDR3 in DNA: TGCGCCAGCAGCTTGAGGACTAGCGGGGGCACCGGGGAGCTGTTTTTT. Drawing the rest from reference TRBV5-1 and TRBJ2-2, the complete variable domain is KAGVTQTPRYLIKTRGQQVTLSCSPISGHRSVSWYQQTPGQGLQFLFEYFSETQRNKGNFPGRFSGRQFSNSRSEMNVSTLELGDSALYLCASSLRTSGGTGELFFGEGSRLTVL.

This clonotype was seen a handful of times. V is TRBV6-2 or TRBV6-3 and J is TRBJ1-1; TRBD1 is a possible D gene (5 bases). Trimming took off 5 bases at V and 1 base at J, with 11 bases between the two ends. CDR3 length: 14 amino acids. The germline gives CDR1 MNHEY, CDR2 SVGEGT. In nucleotides, the CDR3 is TGTGCCAGCAGTACGGACACGCAGAACACTGAAGCTTTCTTT. Its translation: CASSTDTQNTEAFF.

This clonotype was found a few times. The chain joins TRBV20-1 to TRBJ2-5; 7 positions agree with TRBD2. CDR3 length: 13 residues. Germline CDR1 DFQATT, CDR2 SNEGSKA (reference sequence). Trimming removed 6 bases from V and 5 bases from J; junction bases left unmatched: 9. CDR3 nucleotides: TGCAGTGCAACGACTAGCAAGGGTGAGACCCAGTACTTC. Translated, it gives CSATTSKGETQYF.

This rearrangement joins TRBV25-1 to TRBJ2-3; no definite D call. The germline CDR1 and CDR2 sequences are MGHDK and SYGVNS. This CDR3 region has 15 residues. V dropped 6 bases and J dropped 0 bases, with 13 bases sitting between them. The CDR3, as DNA: TGTGCCAGCAGCGAAAAGGGCTGGAGCACAGATACGCAGTATTTT. Its translation is CASSEKGWSTDTQYF.

This clonotype appeared a few times. This chain uses TRBV20-1 with TRBJ2-3; 7 bases align to TRBD2. CDR3 length equals 18 residues. J lost 4 bases, V lost 3 bases, and 19 bases had no gene match. The V gene's germline CDR1 is DFQATT and CDR2 SNEGSKA (reference sequence). The CDR3, as DNA: TGCAGTGCTAGCGACATCCTCAAGACTAGCAGGAGTGCAGATACGCAGTATTTT. It translates to CSASDILKTSRSADTQYF.

V gene TRBV18 combines with J gene TRBJ2-6, with D tentatively TRBD1 (5 bases). CDR1 KGHSH and CDR2 LQKENI come from the germline V gene. This CDR3 region has 17 residues. V was clipped by 5 bases and J by 0 bases, with 14 bases between them. Written as DNA, the CDR3 is TGTGCCAGCTCAGCCAGGGAAACCTACTCTGGGGCCAACGTCCTGACTTTC. Translation gives CASSARETYSGANVLTF.

The chain is built from TRBV29-1 and TRBJ2-3; tentatively, D is TRBD2 (5 bases). The V and J ends lost 5 bases and 4 bases respectively, with 10 bases between them. The CDR3 covers 12 residues. In germline, CDR1 is SQVTM, CDR2 ANQGSEA. For the CDR3, the DNA is TGCAGCGTTAAATGGGAGTCAGATACGCAGTATTTT. Its protein is CSVKWESDTQYF.

This chain joins TRBV20-1 and TRBJ2-7; the D gene is possibly TRBD1 (7 bases). The CDR3 is made up of 14 amino acids. Per germline, CDR1 DFQATT and CDR2 SNEGSKA (reference sequence). The V end lost 5 bases, the J end lost 5 bases, and 19 bases lay between the germline ends. The CDR3 nucleotides read TGCAGTGCTGGAGGGACAGTCACTCGGGACGAGCAGTACTTC. This sequence encodes CSAGGTVTRDEQYF.